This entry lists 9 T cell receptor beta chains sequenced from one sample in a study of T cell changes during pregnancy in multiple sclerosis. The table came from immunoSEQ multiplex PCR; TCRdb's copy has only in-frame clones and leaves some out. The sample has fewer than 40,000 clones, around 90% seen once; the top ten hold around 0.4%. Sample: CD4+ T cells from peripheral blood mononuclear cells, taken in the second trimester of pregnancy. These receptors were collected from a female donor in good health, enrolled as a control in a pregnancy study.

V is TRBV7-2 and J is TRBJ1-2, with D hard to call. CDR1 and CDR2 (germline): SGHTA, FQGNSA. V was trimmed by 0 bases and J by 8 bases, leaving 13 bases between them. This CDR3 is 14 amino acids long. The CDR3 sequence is CASSLATGVGGYTF. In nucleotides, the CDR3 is TGTGCCAGCAGCTTAGCAACCGGGGTAGGAGGCTACACCTTC.

Here the CDR3 DNA reads TGTGCCAGCAGCTTGAGAGTCCATCCCTACGAGCAGTACTTC. Amino acid sequence: CASSLRVHPYEQYF. The genes are TRBV5-8 and TRBJ2-5; D remains ambiguous. The J call may be in error: the DNA end matches TRBJ2-7 better. Germline loops: CDR1 SGHTS, CDR2 YDEGEE. The CDR3 sequence is 14 residues long.

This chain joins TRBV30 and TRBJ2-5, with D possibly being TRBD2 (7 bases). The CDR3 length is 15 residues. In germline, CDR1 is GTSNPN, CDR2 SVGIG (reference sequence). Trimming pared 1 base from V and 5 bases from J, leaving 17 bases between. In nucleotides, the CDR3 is TGTGCCTGGAGTGGGAACGGGGGGCGCCGGGAGACCCAGTACTTC. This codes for CAWSGNGGRRETQYF.

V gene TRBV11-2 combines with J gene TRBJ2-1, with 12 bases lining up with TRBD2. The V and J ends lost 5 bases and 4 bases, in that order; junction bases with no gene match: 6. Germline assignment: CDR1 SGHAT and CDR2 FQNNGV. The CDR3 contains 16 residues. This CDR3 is CASSPGLAGTYNEQFF. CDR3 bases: TGTGCCAGCAGCCCTGGACTAGCGGGAACGTACAATGAGCAGTTCTTC.

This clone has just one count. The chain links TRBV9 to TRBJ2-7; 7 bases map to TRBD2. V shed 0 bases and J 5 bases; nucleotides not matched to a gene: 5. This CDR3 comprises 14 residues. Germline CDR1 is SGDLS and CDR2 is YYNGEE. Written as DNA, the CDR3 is TGTGCCAGCAGCGTAGAGCGAGCGGGAAACGAGCAGTACTTC. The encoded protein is CASSVERAGNEQYF.

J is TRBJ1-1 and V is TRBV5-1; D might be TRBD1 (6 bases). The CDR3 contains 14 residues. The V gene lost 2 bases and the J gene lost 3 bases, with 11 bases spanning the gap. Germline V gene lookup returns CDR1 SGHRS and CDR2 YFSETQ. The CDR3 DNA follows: TGCGCCAGCAGCTTTGGGGGCCGGGACACTGAAGCTTTCTTT. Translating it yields CASSFGGRDTEAFF.

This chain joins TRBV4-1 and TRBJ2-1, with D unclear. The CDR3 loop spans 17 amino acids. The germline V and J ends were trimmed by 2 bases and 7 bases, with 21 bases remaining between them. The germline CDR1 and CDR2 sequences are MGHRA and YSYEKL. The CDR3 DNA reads TGCGCCAGCAGCCAACCCCTCCGGAGTAGCAGTAGGAATGAGCAGTTCTTC. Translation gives CASSQPLRSSSRNEQFF.

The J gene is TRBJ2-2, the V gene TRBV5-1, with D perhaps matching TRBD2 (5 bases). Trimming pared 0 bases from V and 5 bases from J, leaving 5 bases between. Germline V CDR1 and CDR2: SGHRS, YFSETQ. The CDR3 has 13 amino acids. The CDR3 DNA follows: TGCGCCAGCAGCTTGGGGGAGACCGGGGAGCTGTTTTTT. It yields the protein CASSLGETGELFF.

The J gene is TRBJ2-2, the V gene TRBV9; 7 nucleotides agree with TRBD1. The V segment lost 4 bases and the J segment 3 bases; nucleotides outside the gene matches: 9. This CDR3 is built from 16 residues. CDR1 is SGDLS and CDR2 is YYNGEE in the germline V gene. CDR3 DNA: TGTGCCAGCAGCTCGCACGGGACAGTCGACACCGGGGAGCTGTTTTTT. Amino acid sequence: CASSSHGTVDTGELFF.